A selection of T cell receptor beta chains follows, all from one sample in a study of T cell responses to AZD1222 COVID-19 vaccine. Produced via immunoSEQ multiplex PCR; TCRdb's table is partial and in-frame only. The sample has 100,000 or so clones; more than 70% are singletons. Sequenced here: peripheral blood, sampled 28 days after the second AZD1222 dose. The source is an adult who received the AZD1222 COVID-19 vaccine. CDR3s include the opening cysteine and the closing phenylalanine or tryptophan. Each record gives: CDR3 DNA, CDR3 protein, CDR3 length, J gene, D gene, V gene, clone size. A D gene is named only where the DNA matches it firmly. Clone size, where shown, is once, few, many, or a class for clones that have expanded.

CDR3 DNA: TGTGCCTGGAATCCCTGGCGGACGAGTGGTGTTACGCAGTATTTT
CDR3 protein: CAWNPWRTSGVTQYF
CDR3 length: 15
J gene: TRBJ2-3
D gene: -
V gene: TRBV30
clone size: once

CDR3 DNA: TGTGCCAGCAGCGCACTAGCCTCCTACGAGCAGTACTTC
CDR3 protein: CASSALASYEQYF
CDR3 length: 13
J gene: TRBJ2-7
D gene: -
V gene: TRBV6-5
clone size: -

CDR3 DNA: TGTGCCATCAGTGGGGGGACAGGGGGCGACTACGAGCAGTACTTC
CDR3 protein: CAISGGTGGDYEQYF
CDR3 length: 15
J gene: TRBJ2-7
D gene: TRBD1
V gene: TRBV10-3
clone size: once

CDR3 DNA: TGCAGCGTTGAAACAGAGAGCTCCTACAATGAGCAGTTCTTC
CDR3 protein: CSVETESSYNEQFF
CDR3 length: 14
J gene: TRBJ2-1
D gene: -
V gene: TRBV29-1
clone size: -

CDR3 DNA: TGTGCCAGCAGCCCCCCCCCTAGCGGGAGATACAATGAGCAGTTCTTC
CDR3 protein: CASSPPPSGRYNEQFF
CDR3 length: 16
J gene: TRBJ2-1
D gene: TRBD2
V gene: TRBV14
clone size: -

CDR3 DNA: TGTGCCAGCAGCTTAGTTACGAACACTGAAGCTTTCTTT
CDR3 protein: CASSLVTNTEAFF
CDR3 length: 13
J gene: TRBJ1-1
D gene: -
V gene: TRBV7-9
clone size: -

CDR3 DNA: TGTGCCAGCAGGGTAGCCGGGAGGAATGAGCAGTTCTTC
CDR3 protein: CASRVAGRNEQFF
CDR3 length: 13
J gene: TRBJ2-1
D gene: TRBD2
V gene: TRBV27
clone size: -

CDR3 DNA: TGTGCCAGCAGCCCGGGGGCAGGCCTTTCCTACGAGCAGTACTTC
CDR3 protein: CASSPGAGLSYEQYF
CDR3 length: 15
J gene: TRBJ2-7
D gene: -
V gene: TRBV5-4
clone size: -

CDR3 DNA: TGTGCCAGCAGTTACTCGAGAGGAGGGAACACTGAAGCTTTCTTT
CDR3 protein: CASSYSRGGNTEAFF
CDR3 length: 15
J gene: TRBJ1-1
D gene: -
V gene: TRBV6-5
clone size: -

CDR3 DNA: TGTGCCAGCAGCCCTTCTGGGGGAGGGACCGGGGAGCTGTTTTTT
CDR3 protein: CASSPSGGGTGELFF
CDR3 length: 15
J gene: TRBJ2-2
D gene: TRBD2
V gene: TRBV7-9
clone size: -

CDR3 DNA: TGCGCCAGCAGCTTGGCGGGACAAGCCTACGAGCAGTACTTC
CDR3 protein: CASSLAGQAYEQYF
CDR3 length: 14
J gene: TRBJ2-7
D gene: -
V gene: TRBV5-1
clone size: -

CDR3 DNA: TGTGCCAGCAGCTCCTCCAGCGCGGCAACCCCTGGGGGAAAGACCCAGTACTTC
CDR3 protein: CASSSSSAATPGGKTQYF
CDR3 length: 18
J gene: TRBJ2-5
D gene: -
V gene: TRBV7-9
clone size: -

CDR3 DNA: TGTGCCAGTAGTAACCCAGGGGGTGGCTACACCTTC
CDR3 protein: CASSNPGGGYTF
CDR3 length: 12
J gene: TRBJ1-2
D gene: TRBD1
V gene: TRBV19
clone size: -

CDR3 DNA: TGTGCCATCAGTGAGTCGGGGGGCATTGGGTCCTACGAGCAGTACTTC
CDR3 protein: CAISESGGIGSYEQYF
CDR3 length: 16
J gene: TRBJ2-7
D gene: -
V gene: TRBV10-3
clone size: few

CDR3 DNA: TGTGCCAGCAGCGCCACAGGGTTTAATGCGCAGTATTTT
CDR3 protein: CASSATGFNAQYF
CDR3 length: 13
J gene: TRBJ2-3
D gene: -
V gene: TRBV9
clone size: -

CDR3 DNA: TGTGCCAGCAGTTTATGGGACAGTCCGGGCAAACTGTTTTTT
CDR3 protein: CASSLWDSPGKLFF
CDR3 length: 14
J gene: TRBJ1-4
D gene: -
V gene: TRBV28
clone size: -

CDR3 DNA: TGTGCCAGCAGCTTCCGGGTCCCAGGGGGGGATGAGCAGTTCTTC
CDR3 protein: CASSFRVPGGDEQFF
CDR3 length: 15
J gene: TRBJ2-1
D gene: -
V gene: TRBV7-2
clone size: once

CDR3 DNA: TGTGCCGTAGATACAGGGGGCCTCACCGGGGAGCTGTTTTTT
CDR3 protein: CAVDTGGLTGELFF
CDR3 length: 14
J gene: TRBJ2-2
D gene: TRBD1
V gene: TRBV10-3
clone size: -

CDR3 DNA: TGTGCCAGCGCGCCCTACCTCATGGAGAAGGAGCAGCCCCAGCATTTT
CDR3 protein: CASAPYLMEKEQPQHF
CDR3 length: 16
J gene: TRBJ1-5
D gene: -
V gene: TRBV28
clone size: -

CDR3 DNA: TGTGCCAGCAGGATCGGACCTTCGTCAACTAATGAAAAACTGTTTTTT
CDR3 protein: CASRIGPSSTNEKLFF
CDR3 length: 16
J gene: TRBJ1-4
D gene: -
V gene: TRBV5-8
clone size: -

CDR3 DNA: TGCAGCGGGCAAACAGGGGGATGGGGTGAAGCTTTCTTT
CDR3 protein: CSGQTGGWGEAFF
CDR3 length: 13
J gene: TRBJ1-1
D gene: TRBD1
V gene: TRBV29-1
clone size: -

CDR3 DNA: TGTGCCAGTCGTGGGAGCGGGGCCAACGTCCTGACTTTC
CDR3 protein: CASRGSGANVLTF
CDR3 length: 13
J gene: TRBJ2-6
D gene: -
V gene: TRBV6-5
clone size: -

CDR3 DNA: TGCAGCGGGGGTACAGGGGGCAATGAGCAGTTCTTC
CDR3 protein: CSGGTGGNEQFF
CDR3 length: 12
J gene: TRBJ2-1
D gene: TRBD1
V gene: TRBV29-1
clone size: once

CDR3 DNA: TGTGCCAGCAGCCCGCTAGCGGGGGGGGGAGAGACCCAGTACTTC
CDR3 protein: CASSPLAGGGETQYF
CDR3 length: 15
J gene: TRBJ2-5
D gene: TRBD2
V gene: TRBV7-8
clone size: -

CDR3 DNA: TGTGCCTGGGGGGAGGGCGGGTCCTACAATGAGCAGTTCTTC
CDR3 protein: CAWGEGGSYNEQFF
CDR3 length: 14
J gene: TRBJ2-1
D gene: TRBD2
V gene: TRBV30
clone size: -

CDR3 DNA: TGTGCCAGCAGTCCCTTGGGTAGCGGGGGGACCTACAATGAGCAGTTCTTC
CDR3 protein: CASSPLGSGGTYNEQFF
CDR3 length: 17
J gene: TRBJ2-1
D gene: TRBD2
V gene: TRBV27
clone size: -

CDR3 DNA: TGTGCCAGCAGCTTTGATGGCGTAGCGGGAGGTCACAATGAGCAGTTCTTC
CDR3 protein: CASSFDGVAGGHNEQFF
CDR3 length: 17
J gene: TRBJ2-1
D gene: TRBD2
V gene: TRBV7-2
clone size: few

CDR3 DNA: TGTGCCAACCAAGGGGGGGGGCGGCGGAGCAATCAGCCCCAGCATTTT
CDR3 protein: CANQGGGRRSNQPQHF
CDR3 length: 16
J gene: TRBJ1-5
D gene: -
V gene: TRBV28
clone size: -

CDR3 DNA: TGTGCCAGCAGTCGCCTCCACAACGTCCTGACTTTC
CDR3 protein: CASSRLHNVLTF
CDR3 length: 12
J gene: TRBJ2-6
D gene: -
V gene: TRBV6-5
clone size: -

CDR3 DNA: TGTGCCAGCAGTGAAGCGCTCCCGGGGGGCAATGAGCAGTTCTTC
CDR3 protein: CASSEALPGGNEQFF
CDR3 length: 15
J gene: TRBJ2-1
D gene: TRBD2
V gene: TRBV2
clone size: -

CDR3 DNA: TGTGCCAGCGGAGACAGGAGCTCTGGAAACACCATATATTTT
CDR3 protein: CASGDRSSGNTIYF
CDR3 length: 14
J gene: TRBJ1-3
D gene: -
V gene: TRBV3-1/TRBV3-2
clone size: -

CDR3 DNA: TGTGCCAGCAGTGTACAGGGGGCTGGGGAAAAACTGTTTTTT
CDR3 protein: CASSVQGAGEKLFF
CDR3 length: 14
J gene: TRBJ1-4
D gene: TRBD1
V gene: TRBV2
clone size: -

CDR3 DNA: TGTGCCAGCAGTTACCCCCCCTACGAGCAGTACTTC
CDR3 protein: CASSYPPYEQYF
CDR3 length: 12
J gene: TRBJ2-7
D gene: -
V gene: TRBV6-2/TRBV6-3
clone size: -

CDR3 DNA: TGTGCCAGCTCACCAGGGCAGGATTCACCCCTCCACTTT
CDR3 protein: CASSPGQDSPLHF
CDR3 length: 13
J gene: TRBJ1-6
D gene: -
V gene: TRBV18
clone size: -

CDR3 DNA: TGTGCCAGCAGCTCCCAAGAGACCCAGTACTTC
CDR3 protein: CASSSQETQYF
CDR3 length: 11
J gene: TRBJ2-5
D gene: -
V gene: TRBV7-6
clone size: -

CDR3 DNA: TGCGCCAGCAGCTCGACTAGCGTGGAGACCCAGTACTTC
CDR3 protein: CASSSTSVETQYF
CDR3 length: 13
J gene: TRBJ2-5
D gene: TRBD2
V gene: TRBV5-1
clone size: -

CDR3 DNA: TGTGCCAGCGGTCGGACAGTACTTTCTGCTTTCTTT
CDR3 protein: CASGRTVLSAFF
CDR3 length: 12
J gene: TRBJ1-1
D gene: -
V gene: TRBV27
clone size: -

CDR3 DNA: TGTGCCTGGAGCGAGGGACAGAGAGTCACAGATACGCAGTATTTT
CDR3 protein: CAWSEGQRVTDTQYF
CDR3 length: 15
J gene: TRBJ2-3
D gene: TRBD1
V gene: TRBV30
clone size: -

CDR3 DNA: TGCGCCAGCAGCCAGAAGTGGGACACTGAAGCTTTCTTT
CDR3 protein: CASSQKWDTEAFF
CDR3 length: 13
J gene: TRBJ1-1
D gene: -
V gene: TRBV4-3
clone size: -

CDR3 DNA: TGCGCCAGCAGTGAGTCTTTACTAAACTCCTACGAGCAGTACTTC
CDR3 protein: CASSESLLNSYEQYF
CDR3 length: 15
J gene: TRBJ2-7
D gene: -
V gene: TRBV10-2
clone size: once

CDR3 DNA: TGTGCCAGCAGTTCCTTCAGGGTGACCTACGAGCAGTACTTC
CDR3 protein: CASSSFRVTYEQYF
CDR3 length: 14
J gene: TRBJ2-7
D gene: -
V gene: TRBV28
clone size: -

CDR3 DNA: TGTGCCAGCAGCCGGGACTATGGGACCCAGTACTTC
CDR3 protein: CASSRDYGTQYF
CDR3 length: 12
J gene: TRBJ2-5
D gene: TRBD2
V gene: TRBV7-9
clone size: -

CDR3 DNA: TGTGCCAGCTCACTACAGGGGGCGGACGGTGAAAAACTGTTTTTT
CDR3 protein: CASSLQGADGEKLFF
CDR3 length: 15
J gene: TRBJ1-4
D gene: TRBD1
V gene: TRBV18
clone size: once

CDR3 DNA: TGTGCCAGCAGCCACGCCGGGGCCTCCCTGGAGCAGTACTTC
CDR3 protein: CASSHAGASLEQYF
CDR3 length: 14
J gene: TRBJ2-7
D gene: -
V gene: TRBV5-4
clone size: -

CDR3 DNA: TGCGCCAGCAGCCAAGCCGGGGACCGCGTAGGACCTGAAGCTTTCTTT
CDR3 protein: CASSQAGDRVGPEAFF
CDR3 length: 16
J gene: TRBJ1-1
D gene: -
V gene: TRBV4-1
clone size: -

CDR3 DNA: TGCGCCAGCAGGGAGGGCTCCTACAATGAGCAGTTCTTC
CDR3 protein: CASREGSYNEQFF
CDR3 length: 13
J gene: TRBJ2-1
D gene: -
V gene: TRBV5-1
clone size: many